This T cell receptor beta chain was obtained from a study of vaccination and CD4 T cells after COVID-19. Study-level background: Median time from COVID diagnosis to post-COVID sampling was over 85 days (35 to 161).

The Oncomine TCR Beta short-read assay was applied to DNA of cultured CD4+ T cells. TCRdb reprocessed the PCR reads with MiXCR, giving one entry per CDR3 protein. The sample yields fewer than 4,500 distinct CDR3 sequences, 16% seen once. Study results and limitations: Post-vaccination reactive clonotypes (median approximately 38) did not differ significantly from post-infection (under 22).

As for treatment: roughly nine-day PBMC culture with coronavirus spike peptide pools or control peptides (ViraFEST assay). The germline V gene has CDR1 SEHNR and CDR2 FQNEAQ (reference sequence). The V and J ends lost 5 bases and 2 bases respectively, with 18 bases between them. The CDR3 runs to 16 residues. As concerns this clonotype: Its antigen is not known.

The sample was CD4+ T cells from blood, cultured in vitro. The chain is built from TRBV7-9 and TRBJ1-2; a weak D match, TRBD1 (5 bases). The sequence came from a human donor who had recovered from COVID-19. CDR3 DNA sequence: TGTGCCAGCAGCCCAGAAGGGGCCAGAGAGAACTATGGCTACACCTTC. It is translated as CASSPEGARENYGYTF.